These T cell receptor beta chains were read from a single sample in a study of T-cell memory formation after mild COVID-19. One entry per CDR3 protein results from TCRdb running MiXCR on the 5' RACE reads. This sample has 530,000 or so distinct CDR3 sequences, with roughly a sixth found just once. Sequenced material: PBMCs or a T cell subset sorted from them (not recorded which). The source of these receptors is an adult woman who had mild COVID-19 (a few samples of this study predate the infection). Cell type and time point are not known. The CDR3 runs from the conserved cysteine through the conserved F or W. D genes are given only for firm matches. The size entry is marked missing in some rows and otherwise reads once, few, many or a size class.

clone_size: few; j_call: TRBJ1-5; d_call: NA; v_call: TRBV7-9; cdr3_aa: CASSPTEWGPQHF; cdr3_nt: TGTGCCAGCAGCCCGACGGAGTGGGGGCCCCAGCATTTT
clone_size: NA; j_call: TRBJ2-2; d_call: TRBD2; v_call: TRBV6-5; cdr3_aa: CASSYARGGHTGELFF; cdr3_nt: TGTGCCAGCAGTTACGCGCGGGGGGGCCACACCGGGGAGCTGTTTTTT
clone_size: few; j_call: TRBJ2-7; d_call: NA; v_call: TRBV5-6; cdr3_aa: CASSLPSESSYEQYF; cdr3_nt: TGTGCCAGCAGCTTGCCTAGCGAAAGCTCCTACGAGCAGTACTTC
clone_size: NA; j_call: TRBJ2-1; d_call: NA; v_call: TRBV30; cdr3_aa: CAWSVLVDNEQFF; cdr3_nt: TGTGCCTGGAGTGTACTGGTAGACAATGAGCAGTTCTTC
clone_size: few; j_call: TRBJ1-6; d_call: NA; v_call: TRBV18; cdr3_aa: CASSRDLQGSYNSPLHF; cdr3_nt: TGTGCCAGCTCACGTGACCTACAAGGATCCTATAATTCACCCCTCCACTTT
clone_size: NA; j_call: TRBJ1-5; d_call: NA; v_call: TRBV24-1; cdr3_aa: CATSDPRQVNQPQHF; cdr3_nt: TGTGCCACCAGTGATCCCCGACAGGTTAATCAGCCCCAGCATTTT
clone_size: few; j_call: TRBJ2-2; d_call: TRBD1; v_call: TRBV9; cdr3_aa: CASSVEDRATGELFF; cdr3_nt: TGTGCCAGCAGCGTAGAGGACAGGGCAACCGGGGAGCTGTTTTTT
clone_size: many; j_call: TRBJ2-3; d_call: TRBD2; v_call: TRBV20-1; cdr3_aa: CSARSSGVATDTQYF; cdr3_nt: TGCAGTGCTAGGTCTAGCGGAGTGGCCACAGATACGCAGTATTTT
clone_size: NA; j_call: TRBJ2-3; d_call: NA; v_call: TRBV5-1; cdr3_aa: CASSPVGTDTQYF; cdr3_nt: TGCGCCAGCAGCCCGGTGGGCACAGATACGCAGTATTTT
clone_size: few; j_call: TRBJ2-1; d_call: NA; v_call: TRBV29-1; cdr3_aa: CSVELGGTNNEQFF; cdr3_nt: TGCAGCGTTGAACTGGGGGGCACTAACAATGAGCAGTTCTTC
clone_size: NA; j_call: TRBJ1-1; d_call: NA; v_call: TRBV9; cdr3_aa: CASSTTVKTEAFF; cdr3_nt: TGTGCCAGCAGCACTACAGTGAAGACTGAAGCTTTCTTT
clone_size: NA; j_call: TRBJ2-1; d_call: NA; v_call: TRBV20-1; cdr3_aa: CSAREHNPYNEQFF; cdr3_nt: TGCAGTGCTAGAGAACATAACCCTTACAATGAGCAGTTCTTC
clone_size: NA; j_call: TRBJ2-7; d_call: NA; v_call: TRBV12-3/TRBV12-4; cdr3_aa: CASSSHVIGGAEQYF; cdr3_nt: TGTGCCAGCAGTTCACATGTCATCGGAGGTGCCGAGCAGTACTTC
clone_size: few; j_call: TRBJ2-3; d_call: NA; v_call: TRBV7-8; cdr3_aa: CASSITGMERTDTQYF; cdr3_nt: TGTGCCAGCAGCATAACAGGGATGGAGCGAACAGATACGCAGTATTTT
clone_size: few; j_call: TRBJ1-1; d_call: NA; v_call: TRBV7-2; cdr3_aa: CASSLVVGSNTEAFF; cdr3_nt: TGTGCCAGCAGCTTAGTGGTGGGGTCGAACACTGAAGCTTTCTTT
clone_size: few; j_call: TRBJ2-2; d_call: TRBD1; v_call: TRBV7-2; cdr3_aa: CASSLAPGQGAGELFF; cdr3_nt: TGTGCCAGCAGCTTAGCTCCGGGACAGGGGGCCGGGGAGCTGTTTTTT
clone_size: NA; j_call: TRBJ2-3; d_call: NA; v_call: TRBV5-1; cdr3_aa: CASTSGKYTDTQYF; cdr3_nt: TGCGCCAGCACCTCGGGGAAATACACAGATACGCAGTATTTT
clone_size: NA; j_call: TRBJ2-1; d_call: TRBD2; v_call: TRBV6-2/TRBV6-3; cdr3_aa: CASRVAGVPYNEQFF; cdr3_nt: TGTGCCAGCAGAGTAGCGGGAGTGCCCTACAATGAGCAGTTCTTC
clone_size: few; j_call: TRBJ2-1; d_call: NA; v_call: TRBV7-9; cdr3_aa: CASRWTGKNEQFF; cdr3_nt: TGTGCCAGCAGGTGGACTGGTAAGAATGAGCAGTTCTTC
clone_size: few; j_call: TRBJ1-1; d_call: NA; v_call: TRBV27; cdr3_aa: CASSLTGSVNTEAFF; cdr3_nt: TGTGCCAGCAGTTTGACAGGATCGGTGAACACTGAAGCTTTCTTT
clone_size: few; j_call: TRBJ2-2; d_call: TRBD2; v_call: TRBV7-3; cdr3_aa: CASSLAGATGELFF; cdr3_nt: TGTGCCAGCAGCTTAGCGGGAGCGACCGGGGAGCTGTTTTTT
clone_size: NA; j_call: TRBJ2-7; d_call: NA; v_call: TRBV27; cdr3_aa: CASSLSPPYEQYF; cdr3_nt: TGTGCCAGCAGTTTATCGCCACCTTACGAGCAGTACTTC
clone_size: few; j_call: TRBJ1-1; d_call: NA; v_call: TRBV7-6; cdr3_aa: CASSLGLGGTEAFF; cdr3_nt: TGTGCCAGCAGCTTAGGCCTGGGGGGCACTGAAGCTTTCTTT
clone_size: few; j_call: TRBJ2-1; d_call: NA; v_call: TRBV15; cdr3_aa: CATSRDWDEQFF; cdr3_nt: TGTGCCACCAGCAGAGATTGGGATGAGCAGTTCTTC
clone_size: few; j_call: TRBJ2-5; d_call: TRBD2; v_call: TRBV7-8; cdr3_aa: CASSPTSGGARETQYF; cdr3_nt: TGTGCCAGCAGCCCGACTAGCGGGGGGGCCCGAGAGACCCAGTACTTC
clone_size: few; j_call: TRBJ2-7; d_call: TRBD1; v_call: TRBV11-2; cdr3_aa: CASSFLGGSSYEQYF; cdr3_nt: TGTGCCAGCAGCTTCCTAGGGGGCTCATCCTACGAGCAGTACTTC
clone_size: NA; j_call: TRBJ1-2; d_call: NA; v_call: TRBV7-2; cdr3_aa: CASSLFGISYTF; cdr3_nt: TGTGCCAGCAGCTTATTTGGAATATCCTACACCTTC
clone_size: few; j_call: TRBJ1-1; d_call: TRBD1; v_call: TRBV9; cdr3_aa: CASSVEGTENTEAFF; cdr3_nt: TGTGCCAGCAGCGTAGAAGGGACAGAGAACACTGAAGCTTTCTTT
clone_size: NA; j_call: TRBJ2-7; d_call: NA; v_call: TRBV7-9; cdr3_aa: CASSLALQVPYEQYF; cdr3_nt: TGTGCCAGCAGCTTAGCGCTCCAGGTCCCCTACGAGCAGTACTTC
clone_size: NA; j_call: TRBJ1-6; d_call: NA; v_call: TRBV7-6; cdr3_aa: CASSFYPRRHNSPLHF; cdr3_nt: TGTGCCAGCAGCTTTTATCCTCGGCGGCATAATTCACCCCTCCACTTT
clone_size: few; j_call: TRBJ2-7; d_call: TRBD2; v_call: TRBV7-2; cdr3_aa: CASSLGTSSSYEQYF; cdr3_nt: TGTGCCAGCAGCTTAGGGACTAGCAGCTCCTACGAGCAGTACTTC
clone_size: NA; j_call: TRBJ1-5; d_call: NA; v_call: TRBV5-1; cdr3_aa: CASSLGSPHPQHF; cdr3_nt: TGCGCCAGCAGCTTGGGTTCCCCTCACCCCCAGCATTTT
clone_size: few; j_call: TRBJ2-5; d_call: NA; v_call: TRBV7-2; cdr3_aa: CASSPNIDETQYF; cdr3_nt: TGTGCCAGCAGCCCTAATATTGACGAGACCCAGTACTTC
clone_size: NA; j_call: TRBJ2-5; d_call: TRBD2; v_call: TRBV15; cdr3_aa: CATSRVKAGVGQETQYF; cdr3_nt: TGTGCCACCAGCAGAGTAAAAGCGGGAGTAGGCCAAGAGACCCAGTACTTC
clone_size: many; j_call: TRBJ2-2; d_call: NA; v_call: TRBV7-9; cdr3_aa: CASSPPATGRTGELFF; cdr3_nt: TGTGCCAGCAGCCCCCCCGCGACAGGGAGGACCGGGGAGCTGTTTTTT
clone_size: NA; j_call: TRBJ1-5; d_call: NA; v_call: TRBV6-2/TRBV6-3; cdr3_aa: CASSRGIPQPQHF; cdr3_nt: TGTGCCAGCAGTAGAGGGATACCTCAGCCCCAGCATTTT
clone_size: NA; j_call: TRBJ2-3; d_call: TRBD2; v_call: TRBV5-1; cdr3_aa: CASSLSSGADDIWLTSTDTQYF; cdr3_nt: TGCGCCAGCAGCTTGAGTAGCGGGGCTGACGACATTTGGCTGACAAGCACAGATACGCAGTATTTT
clone_size: many; j_call: TRBJ1-1; d_call: NA; v_call: TRBV7-3; cdr3_aa: CASSVGPNTEAFF; cdr3_nt: TGTGCCAGCAGTGTGGGTCCGAACACTGAAGCTTTCTTT
clone_size: NA; j_call: TRBJ2-5; d_call: NA; v_call: TRBV15; cdr3_aa: CATSAPRETQYF; cdr3_nt: TGTGCCACCTCTGCCCCCCGGGAGACCCAGTACTTC
clone_size: NA; j_call: TRBJ1-2; d_call: NA; v_call: TRBV7-2; cdr3_aa: CASSLESVKGYTF; cdr3_nt: TGTGCCAGCAGCTTAGAGTCTGTCAAGGGCTACACCTTC
clone_size: NA; j_call: TRBJ2-5; d_call: NA; v_call: TRBV6-5; cdr3_aa: CASSYQGETQYF; cdr3_nt: TGTGCCAGCAGTTACCAGGGGGAGACCCAGTACTTC
clone_size: NA; j_call: TRBJ2-1; d_call: NA; v_call: TRBV20-1; cdr3_aa: CSARVGGLGNEQFF; cdr3_nt: TGCAGTGCTAGAGTTGGGGGGTTGGGCAATGAGCAGTTCTTC
clone_size: few; j_call: TRBJ2-1; d_call: TRBD1; v_call: TRBV3-1; cdr3_aa: CASSQQGGRVLEQFF; cdr3_nt: TGTGCCAGCAGCCAACAAGGGGGCAGGGTGTTGGAGCAGTTCTTC
clone_size: NA; j_call: TRBJ2-7; d_call: TRBD2; v_call: TRBV15; cdr3_aa: CATSRVAGGGEQYF; cdr3_nt: TGTGCCACCAGCAGAGTGGCGGGAGGCGGCGAGCAGTACTTC
clone_size: few; j_call: TRBJ2-1; d_call: NA; v_call: TRBV5-1; cdr3_aa: CASSLVREAYNEQFF; cdr3_nt: TGCGCCAGCAGCTTGGTTAGGGAGGCCTACAATGAGCAGTTCTTC
clone_size: once; j_call: TRBJ1-2; d_call: TRBD1; v_call: TRBV29-1; cdr3_aa: CSTRDRDPTNYGYTF; cdr3_nt: TGCAGCACCCGGGACAGGGACCCCACTAACTATGGCTACACCTTC
clone_size: few; j_call: TRBJ1-2; d_call: NA; v_call: TRBV5-1; cdr3_aa: CASSLEAGSGGYTF; cdr3_nt: TGCGCCAGCAGCTTGGAGGCAGGGTCCGGTGGCTACACCTTC
clone_size: NA; j_call: TRBJ1-1; d_call: NA; v_call: TRBV9; cdr3_aa: CASSPGWPNTEAFF; cdr3_nt: TGTGCCAGCAGCCCCGGGTGGCCTAACACTGAAGCTTTCTTT
clone_size: NA; j_call: TRBJ2-2; d_call: TRBD1; v_call: TRBV2; cdr3_aa: CASRMTRGTTGELFF; cdr3_nt: TGTGCCAGCAGGATGACCAGGGGGACCACCGGGGAGCTGTTTTTT
clone_size: NA; j_call: TRBJ1-2; d_call: TRBD1; v_call: TRBV15; cdr3_aa: CATSLDRGLYGYTF; cdr3_nt: TGTGCCACCAGCCTGGACAGGGGGCTCTATGGCTACACCTTC
clone_size: NA; j_call: TRBJ1-2; d_call: TRBD1; v_call: TRBV7-8; cdr3_aa: CASSLGPGQGRGYGYTF; cdr3_nt: TGTGCCAGCAGTTTAGGCCCGGGACAGGGTCGGGGCTATGGCTACACCTTC
clone_size: few; j_call: TRBJ2-5; d_call: NA; v_call: TRBV7-9; cdr3_aa: CASSFLLAETQYF; cdr3_nt: TGTGCCAGCAGCTTTCTCCTAGCCGAGACCCAGTACTTC
clone_size: few; j_call: TRBJ2-5; d_call: NA; v_call: TRBV29-1; cdr3_aa: CSVRPIRRETQYF; cdr3_nt: TGCAGCGTTCGCCCCATCCGGCGGGAGACCCAGTACTTC
clone_size: NA; j_call: TRBJ2-1; d_call: NA; v_call: TRBV4-1; cdr3_aa: CASSQVSRSSYNEQFF; cdr3_nt: TGCGCCAGCAGCCAGGTATCCAGAAGCTCCTACAATGAGCAGTTCTTC
clone_size: NA; j_call: TRBJ2-5; d_call: NA; v_call: TRBV5-1; cdr3_aa: CASSTYGAFQETQYF; cdr3_nt: TGCGCCAGCAGCACCTACGGAGCCTTCCAAGAGACCCAGTACTTC
clone_size: NA; j_call: TRBJ2-7; d_call: TRBD1; v_call: TRBV4-1; cdr3_aa: CASSQDPGQGAPSGYEQYF; cdr3_nt: TGCGCCAGCAGCCAAGATCCAGGACAGGGGGCCCCTTCGGGATACGAGCAGTACTTC
clone_size: NA; j_call: TRBJ2-7; d_call: NA; v_call: TRBV30; cdr3_aa: CAWRREFYEQYF; cdr3_nt: TGTGCCTGGAGGCGAGAATTCTACGAGCAGTACTTC
clone_size: NA; j_call: TRBJ2-2; d_call: NA; v_call: TRBV4-1; cdr3_aa: CASSQVVRTGELFF; cdr3_nt: TGCGCCAGCAGCCAAGTGGTTCGAACCGGGGAGCTGTTTTTT
clone_size: few; j_call: TRBJ2-7; d_call: TRBD2; v_call: TRBV24-1; cdr3_aa: CATSVGTSGRYEQYF; cdr3_nt: TGTGCCACCAGTGTCGGGACTAGCGGGAGGTACGAGCAGTACTTC